These 20 T cell receptor beta chains were all obtained from the same sample, sequenced in a study of T cell repertoires in cytomegalovirus infection. Their antigen targets remain unknown. Using its own MiXCR run on the reads, TCRdb lists one record per CDR3 protein. The sample has some 130,000 distinct CDR3 sequences; more than 30% are singletons. The sample in question was CD8+ T cells from cultured PBMCs, obtained from culture after CMV antigen stimulation. These receptors were taken from a human donor in good health (CMV status not recorded). Some clones in this sample may be carry-over from other donors' samples.

As DNA, the CDR3 is TGTGCCAGCAGCGCAGGGCCTACGACGGGTTACGGCTACACCTTC. Encoded protein: CASSAGPTTGYGYTF. The chain is built from TRBV9 and TRBJ1-2, with a weak D call TRBD1 (5 bases). V dropped 3 bases and J dropped 8 bases, with 20 bases sitting between them. The CDR3 loop spans 15 amino acids. CDR1 is SGDLS and CDR2 is YYNGEE in the germline V gene.

This clonotype was found a few times. The chain links TRBV12-3 or TRBV12-4 to TRBJ1-1, with D possibly being TRBD1 (5 bases). V dropped 5 bases and J dropped 4 bases, with 11 bases sitting between them. The CDR3 totals 13 residues. CDR3 bases: TGTGCCAGCAGTCCGAACGGGGGCACTGAAGCTTTCTTT. Its translation is CASSPNGGTEAFF.

Ten or more counts support this clonotype. CDR3 sequence (DNA): TGTGCCAGCAGTCTAGAGGGGGCGCCTGAAGCTTTCTTT. Amino acid sequence: CASSLEGAPEAFF. The chain has TRBV7-9 and TRBJ1-1; 7 nucleotides match TRBD1. The CDR3 consists of 13 residues. The germline V gene encodes CDR1 SEHNR and CDR2 FQNEAQ (reference sequence). With V trimmed by 6 bases and J by 6 bases, 7 bases remained unmatched.

At least ten counts were recorded for this clonotype. The rearrangement joins TRBV7-2 to TRBJ2-5, with 11 bases matching TRBD2. The V gene's germline CDR1 is SGHTA and CDR2 FQGNSA. V lost 4 bases, J lost 4 bases, and 5 bases stayed unmatched. CDR3 length: 15 amino acids. The CDR3 protein is CASSSSGGPGETQYF. DNA for the CDR3: TGTGCCAGCAGCTCTAGCGGGGGGCCTGGAGAGACCCAGTACTTC.

The rearrangement joins TRBV12-3 or TRBV12-4 to TRBJ2-1; tentatively, D is TRBD2 (6 bases). This CDR3 has 17 amino acids. Trimming shortened V by 3 bases and J by 0 bases, and 15 bases separated the two germline ends. This chain's CDR3 is CASSLFLAGLSYNEQFF. Written as DNA, the CDR3 is TGTGCCAGCAGTTTGTTTCTGGCGGGGCTCTCCTACAATGAGCAGTTCTTC.

The genes are TRBV7-8 and TRBJ2-7; 13 bases fit TRBD2. The trim removed 4 bases at V and 2 bases at J, leaving 5 bases unmatched. Germline CDR1 and CDR2: SGHVS and FQNEAQ. The CDR3 covers 16 residues. The CDR3 protein is CASSSRLAGGPYEQYF. The CDR3 bases are TGTGCCAGCAGCTCCAGACTAGCGGGGGGCCCCTACGAGCAGTACTTC.

CDR3 DNA: TGTGCCAGCAGTGAAGCCGGTGTGTACGAGCAGTACTTC. Residues: CASSEAGVYEQYF. The chain links TRBV6-1 to TRBJ2-7; D is uncertain. Trimming took off 0 bases at V and 4 bases at J, with 7 bases between the two ends. Looked up from germline, CDR1 is MNHNS and CDR2 is SASEGT. The CDR3 covers 13 residues.

This clonotype was seen a few times. V usage is TRBV7-7 and J usage is TRBJ2-1; the match to TRBD2 covers 11 bases. The CDR3 spans 15 residues. The V segment lost 1 base and the J segment 9 bases; nucleotides outside the gene matches: 5. CDR1 is SSHAT, CDR2 FNYEAQ, per germline (reference sequence). The CDR3: CASSLVAGGLGEQFF. DNA for the CDR3: TGTGCCAGCAGCTTAGTAGCGGGGGGGCTCGGTGAGCAGTTCTTC.

The chain is built from TRBV19 and TRBJ2-4, with D perhaps matching TRBD2 (5 bases). This CDR3 is built from 15 residues. Germline V lookup: CDR1 LNHDA, CDR2 SQIVND (reference sequence). Trimming shortened V by 4 bases and J by 5 bases, and 15 bases separated the two germline ends. CDR3 DNA: TGTGCCAGTAGTACCCCGGGTACTAGGCAAAACATTCAGTACTTC. The encoded protein is CASSTPGTRQNIQYF.

This clonotype was detected many times. The chain combines TRBV7-2 with TRBJ2-1, with D hard to call. Looked up from germline, CDR1 is SGHTA and CDR2 is FQGNSA. The CDR3 loop spans 12 amino acids. The ends were cut back, 5 bases at V and 8 bases at J, with 10 bases in the middle. DNA of the CDR3: TGTGCCAGCAGCCACCCGTCATATGAGCAGTTCTTC. Its protein is CASSHPSYEQFF.

This clonotype was detected ten times or more. The rearrangement joins TRBV7-6 to TRBJ2-1, with D possibly being TRBD2 (6 bases). There are 14 residues in the CDR3. Germline V gene data show CDR1 as SGHVS and CDR2 as FNYEAQ. V was clipped by 4 bases and J by 5 bases, with 12 bases between them. CDR3 region: CASSSGLTNNEQFF. The CDR3 bases are TGTGCCAGCAGCTCGGGACTTACCAACAATGAGCAGTTCTTC.

V and J are TRBV7-9 and TRBJ1-2; D remains unclear. Germline V gives CDR1 SEHNR, CDR2 FQNEAQ (reference sequence). The CDR3 runs 15 residues. V was trimmed by 5 bases and J by 0 bases, leaving 13 bases between them. The CDR3 loop is CASSPAGRPNYGYTF. Written as DNA, the CDR3 is TGTGCCAGCAGCCCGGCGGGCAGGCCTAACTATGGCTACACCTTC. The full variable domain, in which reference TRBV7-9 and TRBJ1-2 provide the parts outside the CDR3, is DTGVSQNPRHKITKRGQNVTFRCDPISEHNRLYWYRQTLGQGPEFLTYFQNEAQLEKSRLLSDRFSAERPKGSFSTLEIQRTEQGDSAMYLCASSPAGRPNYGYTFGSGTRLTVV.

This clonotype appeared a few times. The chain combines TRBV18 with TRBJ2-1; 8 nucleotides line up with TRBD1. J lost 5 bases, V lost 2 bases, and 11 bases had no gene match. CDR1 is KGHSH and CDR2 is LQKENI in the germline V gene. The CDR3 length is 17 residues. The CDR3 nucleotides read TGTGCCAGCTCACCAGATTTTAGGACAGGGCCCGACAATGAGCAGTTCTTC. Its translation is CASSPDFRTGPDNEQFF.

The V call is TRBV27, the J call TRBJ2-3, with 9 bases fitting TRBD2. V lost 0 bases to trimming and J lost 7 bases; unmatched junction nucleotides: 5. Germline values: CDR1 MNHEY, CDR2 SMNVEV (reference sequence). CDR3 length: 15 amino acids. The CDR3 is CASSLSAGGPYTQYF. The CDR3 nucleotides are TGTGCCAGCAGTTTATCGGCGGGGGGGCCTTATACGCAGTATTTT.

This clonotype was counted many times. This rearrangement joins TRBV10-3 to TRBJ2-3, with 10 bases aligning to TRBD2. Germline V gene data show CDR1 as ENHRY and CDR2 as SYGVKD. Trimming at V came to 10 bases and at J to 0 bases, leaving 13 bases not matched to a gene. The CDR3 has 17 amino acids. In nucleotides, the CDR3 is TGTGCCACCAAACTTAGCGGGGGGACCGCTAGCACAGATACGCAGTATTTT. This sequence encodes CATKLSGGTASTDTQYF.

J is TRBJ2-7 and V is TRBV28; 7 positions agree with TRBD1. Germline CDR1 reads MDHEN; CDR2 reads SYDVKM. V was clipped by 5 bases and J by 2 bases; unmatched bases: 6. The CDR3 totals 14 residues. CDR3 region: CASSHLTGTYEQYF. CDR3 DNA: TGTGCCAGCAGTCATCTGACAGGGACCTACGAGCAGTACTTC.

V and J are TRBV29-1 and TRBJ2-7; D may correspond to TRBD1 or TRBD2 (5 bases each). The CDR3 is made up of 12 amino acids. V was pared by 5 bases and J by 3 bases, with 11 bases between. CDR1 and CDR2 (germline): SQVTM, ANQGSEA. In nucleotides, the CDR3 is TGCAGCGTTAGGGACGTATACTACGAGCAGTACTTC. It specifies CSVRDVYYEQYF.

In this sample, this clonotype is medium-sized. The chain recombines TRBV7-2 with TRBJ2-3, with TRBD2 identical over 7 bases. The ends lost 1 base at V and 6 bases at J; junction bases unmatched: 10. Germline loops: CDR1 SGHTA, CDR2 FQGNSA. The CDR3 has 16 residues. The CDR3 is CASSLVLGGEGDTQYF. CDR3 coding DNA: TGTGCCAGCAGCTTAGTTTTGGGGGGGGAGGGCGATACGCAGTATTTT.

In its sample, this clonotype was seen many times. The V call is TRBV4-1, the J call TRBJ1-5; D is uncertain. The CDR3 consists of 13 residues. V gave up 0 bases and J gave up 11 bases, with 11 bases separating them. Germline CDR1 is MGHRA and CDR2 is YSYEKL. This CDR3 is CASSQDGVVAQHF. The CDR3 DNA reads TGCGCCAGCAGCCAAGATGGGGTGGTGGCCCAGCATTTT.

In this sample, this clonotype turned up a few times. The chain links TRBV7-8 to TRBJ2-1; 7 bases align to TRBD2. CDR3 length: 13 residues. V lost 6 bases, J lost 8 bases, and 7 bases stayed unmatched. Germline values: CDR1 SGHVS, CDR2 FQNEAQ. This CDR3 is CASSPLTSDEQFF. CDR3 nucleotide sequence: TGTGCCAGCAGTCCTCTTACTAGCGATGAGCAGTTCTTC.